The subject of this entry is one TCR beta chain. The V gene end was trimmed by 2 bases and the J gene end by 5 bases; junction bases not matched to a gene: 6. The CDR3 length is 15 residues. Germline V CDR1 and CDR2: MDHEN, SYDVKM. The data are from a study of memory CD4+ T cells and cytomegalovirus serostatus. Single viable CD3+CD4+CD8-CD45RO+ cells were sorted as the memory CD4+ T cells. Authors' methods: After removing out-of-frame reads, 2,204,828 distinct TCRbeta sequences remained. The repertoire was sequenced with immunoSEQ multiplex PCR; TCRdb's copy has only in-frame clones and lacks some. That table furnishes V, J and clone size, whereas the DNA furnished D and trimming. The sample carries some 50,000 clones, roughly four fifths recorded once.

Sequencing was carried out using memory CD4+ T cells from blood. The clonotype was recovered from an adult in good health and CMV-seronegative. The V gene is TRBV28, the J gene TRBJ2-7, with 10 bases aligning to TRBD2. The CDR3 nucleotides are TGTGCCAGCAGTTTAACTCTAGCGGGAGTCCACGAGCAGTACTTC. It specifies CASSLTLAGVHEQYF. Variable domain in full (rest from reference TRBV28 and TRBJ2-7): DVKVTQSSRYLVKRTGEKVFLECVQDMDHENMFWYRQDPGLGLRLIYFSYDVKMKEKGDIPEGYSVSREKKERFSLILESASTNQTSMYLCASSLTLAGVHEQYFGPGTRLTVT.